The rows below give T cell receptor beta chains drawn from one sample of a study of cytomegalovirus exposure and HLA in healthy donors. The table came from immunoSEQ multiplex PCR; TCRdb's copy has only in-frame clones and leaves some out. The sample lists about 330,000 clones, 86% occurring once. Sequenced input: PBMCs. The receptors shown here come from a woman in her late teens or twenties in good health and CMV-seronegative. Both conserved end residues are trimmed from each CDR3. Each record gives: J gene, V gene, CDR3 protein.

TRBJ2-1,TRBV29-1,SARLGPNEQF
TRBJ2-3,TRBV7-2,ASSPEWGGTDTQY
TRBJ2-7,TRBV25-1,ASSTGTFPYEQY
TRBJ2-1,TRBV9,ASNSGDLDNEQF
TRBJ2-1,TRBV2,ASSVQRSNEQF
TRBJ2-7,TRBV4-2,ASSQDEVTGSTYEQY
TRBJ1-5,TRBV13,ASSFMPRQLHQPQH
TRBJ2-7,TRBV19,ASSKAGEQY
TRBJ2-1,TRBV6-5,ASSYSGGKYSDEQF
TRBJ2-2,TRBV19,ASKRGYRFANTGELF
TRBJ2-7,TRBV5-1,ASAGQTKYEQY
TRBJ2-1,TRBV25-1,ASSVGLALGNEQF
TRBJ1-5,TRBV19,ASSIRPRAGGDSNQPQH
TRBJ2-7,TRBV7-6,ASSPRLAGGGDEQY
TRBJ1-2,TRBV11-1,ASSSEHIQGSNYGYT
TRBJ2-5,TRBV29-1,SVEHDRVQETQY
TRBJ2-7,TRBV19,ASSIGAGGLYEQY
TRBJ1-1,TRBV30,AWSLGQGYTEAF
TRBJ1-2,TRBV9,ASSVGTESGYT
TRBJ1-3,TRBV7-2,ASSLRAAGTGNTIY
TRBJ1-1,TRBV2,ASSNTVNTEAF
TRBJ2-3,TRBV5-4,ASSWWTSGRPDTQY
TRBJ2-5,TRBV5-1,ASSVPGTTQRETQY
TRBJ2-3,TRBV28,ASSLMGTSKDTQY
TRBJ1-2,TRBV18,ASSRSTDGYT
TRBJ2-2,TRBV19,ASRPGGGNTGELF
TRBJ2-7,TRBV27,ASSTNRGSYEQY
TRBJ2-7,TRBV7-6,ASSPGLPGSHSAYEQY
TRBJ2-3,TRBV5-1,ASSLATDYSTDTQY
TRBJ2-3,TRBV4-3,ASSQEHLPSTDTQY
TRBJ2-1,TRBV27,ASLGGGGPWNEQF
TRBJ1-4,TRBV18,ASSPNTGGIGEKLF
TRBJ2-7,TRBV15,ATAPDTSYEQY
TRBJ2-7,TRBV7-9,ASSLNLAETYEQY
TRBJ2-2,TRBV6-6,ASSSGANTGELF